The T cell receptor (beta chain) under discussion was sequenced for a study of OX40 agonist ivuxolimab in advanced cancers. Profiling relied on immunoSEQ multiplex PCR, and the TCRdb table lists in-frame clones only, not all of them. Of around 60,000 clones in the sample, more than 75% were seen once. The cohort excluded patients with autoimmune disease history or systemic immunosuppression. Baseline was the first blood sampling point, followed by cycle 4 day 1 and cycle 7 day 1. Germline values: CDR1 MNHNY, CDR2 SVGAGI (reference sequence). Germline trimming cut 6 bases from V and 4 bases from J; bases unmatched to any gene: 2. The CDR3 sequence is 14 residues long.

The sample in question was CD4+ or CD8+ T cells sorted from blood, obtained in a trial of the OX40 agonist ivuxolimab. The V gene is TRBV6-6, the J gene TRBJ2-2; 10 nucleotides match TRBD2. This TCR was sampled from an adult with an advanced solid tumor such as melanoma, head and neck, liver or kidney cancer. CDR3 coding DNA: TGTGCCAGCAGCCAGCGGGAGGGCACCGGGGAGCTGTTTTTT. Amino acid sequence: CASSQREGTGELFF.